What follows are 26 T cell receptor beta chains derived from one specimen sequenced in a study of early T cells in non-severe SARS-CoV-2 infection. TCRdb re-derived calls from the 5' RACE reads in MiXCR, one entry per CDR3 protein. This table has around 29,000 distinct CDR3 sequences, less than 6.5% appearing once. The source material was whole blood. All receptors come from an adult who was a healthcare worker with PCR-confirmed SARS-CoV-2 infection or an uninfected control (not recorded which).

This rearrangement joins TRBV29-1 to TRBJ1-1; no definite D call. CDR1 SQVTM and CDR2 ANQGSEA come from the germline V gene. The germline V and J ends were trimmed by 3 bases and 1 base, with 9 bases remaining between them. CDR3 length: 13 residues. Here the CDR3 reads CSVETQPNTEAFF. Written as DNA, the CDR3 is TGCAGCGTTGAGACGCAGCCGAACACTGAAGCTTTCTTT. The full variable domain, rest sourced from reference TRBV29-1 and TRBJ1-1, is SAVISQKPSRDICQRGTSLTIQCQVDSQVTMMFWYRQQPGQSLTLIATANQGSEATYESGFVIDKFPISRPNLTFSTLTVSNMSPEDSSIYLCSVETQPNTEAFFGQGTRLTVV.

This clonotype was observed many times. This sequence joins TRBV10-3 and TRBJ2-2; a weak D match, TRBD1 (6 bases). The CDR3 extends over 14 amino acids. V was shortened by 7 bases and J by 0 bases, with 9 bases between the two germline ends. The V gene's germline CDR1 is ENHRY and CDR2 SYGVKD. The CDR3 nucleotides are TGTGCCATCAAAGGGGGAGCGAACACCGGGGAGCTGTTTTTT. Translation: CAIKGGANTGELFF.

This clonotype was observed many times. The chain joins TRBV2 to TRBJ2-7; 7 bases match TRBD2. The CDR3 length is 13 residues. V lost 7 bases and J lost 3; bases outside the gene matches: 6. From germline, CDR1 is SNHLY and CDR2 FYNNEI. The CDR3: CASTGGGFYEQYF. As DNA, the CDR3 is TGTGCCAGCACCGGCGGGGGATTCTACGAGCAGTACTTC.

This clonotype was seen repeatedly, ten times or more. The chain is built from TRBV28 and TRBJ1-1; no definite D call. Germline values: CDR1 MDHEN, CDR2 SYDVKM. V lost 6 bases and J 7 bases, leaving 12 bases between the germline ends. The CDR3 is 12 amino acids. In DNA, the CDR3 is TGTGCCAGCAGCCGCGACCAGGTTGAAGCTTTCTTT. Its translation is CASSRDQVEAFF.

This clonotype was detected many times. The chain has TRBV19 and TRBJ1-5, with 10 bases matching TRBD1. The V gene end was trimmed by 5 bases and the J gene end by 9 bases; junction bases not matched to a gene: 7. The length of the CDR3 is 14 residues. Germline CDR1 LNHDA, CDR2 SQIVND (reference sequence). This chain's CDR3 is CASSQGQGKGPQHF. The CDR3, as DNA: TGTGCCAGTAGTCAGGGACAGGGGAAAGGGCCCCAGCATTTT. The entire variable domain, with the rest obtained from reference TRBV19 and TRBJ1-5, is as follows: DGGITQSPKYLFRKEGQNVTLSCEQNLNHDAMYWYRQDPGQGLRLIYYSQIVNDFQKGDIAEGYSVSREKKESFPLTVTSAQKNPTAFYLCASSQGQGKGPQHFGDGTRLSIL.

The table lists this clonotype with many counts. This chain joins TRBV15 and TRBJ1-1, with TRBD1 matching over 7 bases. Germline V lookup: CDR1 LNHNV, CDR2 YYDKDF (reference sequence). J gave up 1 base and V 8 bases, and 7 bases lay outside the gene matches. The length of the CDR3 is 14 residues. CDR3 DNA sequence: TGTGCCACCTCACAGGGGCCGACGAACACTGAAGCTTTCTTT. Its translation is CATSQGPTNTEAFF.

This clonotype was counted many times. The chain links TRBV5-1 to TRBJ2-7; 7 nucleotides align to TRBD2. The CDR3 runs to 15 residues. From germline, CDR1 is SGHRS and CDR2 YFSETQ. V lost 0 bases, J lost 6 bases, and 9 bases stayed unmatched. The DNA of the CDR3 is TGCGCCAGCAGCTTGGAAACCCTAGCGGAGGGCGAGCAGTACTTC. It yields the protein CASSLETLAEGEQYF.

There are many counts of this clonotype. The CDR3 loop reads CASSSSRTASYEQYF. DNA of the CDR3: TGTGCCAGCAGTTCGTCCCGGACAGCCTCCTACGAGCAGTACTTC. The V call is TRBV28, the J call TRBJ2-7, with D maybe TRBD1 (6 bases). The CDR3 contains 15 residues. Looked up from germline, CDR1 is MDHEN and CDR2 is SYDVKM. Between the trimmed V and J ends, which lost 4 bases and 0 bases, there was a span of 13 bases.

This clonotype was observed many times. The gene calls are TRBV29-1 and TRBJ2-7, with D perhaps matching TRBD1 (6 bases). Germline CDR1 SQVTM, CDR2 ANQGSEA. The CDR3 is 12 residues long. V was trimmed by 5 bases and J by 6 bases, leaving 14 bases between them. The CDR3 DNA sequence: TGCAGCGTTTACAGGGTCGGCGGCGAGCAGTACTTC. Translated, it gives CSVYRVGGEQYF.

The sample holds many counts of this clonotype. J is TRBJ2-5 and V is TRBV6-5; no clear D. V was trimmed by 4 bases and J by 5 bases, leaving 14 bases between them. Germline CDR1 MNHEY, CDR2 SVGAGI. This CDR3 has 14 residues. As DNA, the CDR3 is TGTGCCAGCAGTTCCTGGACCCGGCGGGAGACCCAGTACTTC. Its protein product is CASSSWTRRETQYF.

This clonotype has ten or more counts. V gene TRBV7-8 combines with J gene TRBJ1-3; 10 nucleotides line up with TRBD1. V dropped 1 base and J dropped 4; count of bases not matched to a gene: 4. The CDR3 runs to 16 residues. The germline CDR1 and CDR2 sequences are SGHVS and FQNEAQ. The CDR3 coding sequence is TGTGCCAGCAGCTTAGTGGGGACAGGGGCCGGAAACACCATATATTTT. Translated: CASSLVGTGAGNTIYF.

Written as DNA, the CDR3 is TGCAGCCCCATATGGTCCTCGGGCGCGGGCGAGCAGTACTTC. This encodes CSPIWSSGAGEQYF. This chain connects TRBV29-1 to TRBJ2-7; possible D gene TRBD2, 5 bases. Germline CDR1 SQVTM, CDR2 ANQGSEA. The CDR3 totals 14 residues. Trimming removed 8 bases at V and 6 bases at J, with 23 bases between.

This clonotype was seen repeatedly, ten times or more. The chain employs TRBV6-2 or TRBV6-3 and TRBJ2-7; D unresolved. This CDR3 comprises 11 residues. Germline CDR1 MNHEY, CDR2 SVGEGT. Trimming pared 5 bases from V and 1 base from J, leaving 3 bases between. Here the CDR3 reads CASSQSYEQYF. CDR3 in DNA: TGTGCCAGCAGTCAGTCCTACGAGCAGTACTTC.

This clonotype was detected many times. The chain carries TRBV10-3 and TRBJ2-3, with 10 bases that match TRBD2. The CDR3 is made up of 15 amino acids. In germline, CDR1 is ENHRY, CDR2 SYGVKD. The V and J ends lost 4 bases and 4 bases, in that order; junction bases with no gene match: 5. The CDR3 DNA sequence: TGTGCCATCAGTGGCGCTAGCGGGAGTTCAGATACGCAGTATTTT. As protein: CAISGASGSSDTQYF.

This clonotype is medium-sized (0.01 to 0.1%) within its sample. The V and J genes are TRBV20-1 and TRBJ1-2; D gene uncertain. The germline V and J ends were trimmed by 3 bases and 7 bases, with 12 bases remaining between them. This CDR3 is 12 amino acids long. Germline-derived CDR1 and CDR2 are DFQATT and SNEGSKA (reference sequence). Written as DNA, the CDR3 is TGCAGTGCTAGGCAATCTGCTACTGGCTACACCTTC. The encoded protein is CSARQSATGYTF.

This clonotype was detected a few times. The rearrangement links TRBV29-1 to TRBJ2-7, with D unclear. Trimming pared 6 bases from V and 0 bases from J, leaving 6 bases between. Germline-derived CDR1 and CDR2 are SQVTM and ANQGSEA. CDR3 size: 11 residues. CDR3 coding DNA: TGCAGCGTGGTACTCTCCTACGAGCAGTACTTC. It encodes CSVVLSYEQYF.

This clonotype was recorded at least ten times. The chain links TRBV6-6 to TRBJ1-5; TRBD1 matches at 9 bases. With 4 bases clipped from V and 2 bases from J, the junction kept 6 bases outside the gene matches. The CDR3 is made up of 16 amino acids. Germline loops: CDR1 MNHNY, CDR2 SVGAGI (reference sequence). CDR3 DNA sequence: TGTGCCAGCAGTTCTCGGGACAGGGAGGGCAATCAGCCCCAGCATTTT. It yields the protein CASSSRDREGNQPQHF.

As to this clonotype: Since a much larger clone is just one base distant, this may be a read error. V is TRBV28 and J is TRBJ1-5; possible D gene TRBD1, 5 bases. CDR3 length: 13 amino acids. The ends were cut back, 4 bases at V and 4 bases at J, with 8 bases in the middle. Germline V CDR1 and CDR2: MDHEN, SYDVKM. The CDR3 here is CASSSPGNQPQHF. CDR3 in DNA: TGTGCCAGCAGTTCCCCAGGGAATCAGCCCCAGCATTTT.

This clonotype was detected ten times or more. V usage is TRBV10-2 and J usage is TRBJ1-2; maybe TRBD1 (5 bases). Germline CDR1 and CDR2: WSHSY and SAAADI. V lost 0 bases, J lost 3 bases, and 8 bases lay in between. This CDR3 contains 14 residues. In DNA, the CDR3 is TGCGCCAGCAGTGAGTCCGCCAGGGACTATGGCTACACCTTC. This encodes CASSESARDYGYTF.

The gene calls are TRBV6-1 and TRBJ2-1; D unresolved. Per germline, CDR1 MNHNS and CDR2 SASEGT. Trimming shortened V by 1 base and J by 2 bases, and 15 bases separated the two germline ends. This CDR3 has 17 amino acids. CDR3 in DNA: TGTGCCAGCAGTGAAGGAAAAAACGGACGGACCTACAATGAGCAGTTCTTC. Its protein is CASSEGKNGRTYNEQFF.

This clonotype was observed at least ten times. J is TRBJ1-4 and V is TRBV5-1; D might be TRBD1 (5 bases). With 6 bases removed from V and 0 bases from J, the gap between germline ends came to 12 bases. This CDR3 comprises 15 residues. From germline, CDR1 is SGHRS and CDR2 YFSETQ. This chain's CDR3 is CASTPTGSTNEKLFF. The CDR3, as DNA: TGCGCCAGCACCCCCACAGGATCAACTAATGAAAAACTGTTTTTT.

This clonotype showed up just a few times. Here the CDR3 reads CASSRLAGTDTQYF. The CDR3 DNA follows: TGTGCCAGCAGCCGACTAGCGGGCACAGATACGCAGTATTTT. This chain links TRBV3-1 with TRBJ2-3; 9 nucleotides agree with TRBD2. Germline trimming cut 4 bases from V and 1 base from J; bases unmatched to any gene: 0. Germline CDR1 reads LGHDT; CDR2 reads YNNKEL (reference sequence). The length of the CDR3 is 14 residues.

This clonotype was detected many times. The rearrangement uses TRBV28 and TRBJ1-5; no clear D gene. Germline loops: CDR1 MDHEN, CDR2 SYDVKM. This CDR3 has 12 residues. Deletions cut 6 bases from V and 9 bases from J, with 12 bases between. This CDR3 is CASSSLLGPQHF. Written as DNA, the CDR3 is TGTGCCAGCAGCTCCCTTTTGGGGCCCCAGCATTTT. Looking up the rest from reference TRBV28 and TRBJ1-5 gives the full variable domain: DVKVTQSSRYLVKRTGEKVFLECVQDMDHENMFWYRQDPGLGLRLIYFSYDVKMKEKGDIPEGYSVSREKKERFSLILESASTNQTSMYLCASSSLLGPQHFGDGTRLSIL.

The sample holds a few counts of this clonotype. A much larger clone sits a single nucleotide away, making a read error possible. This chain uses TRBV5-1 with TRBJ1-6; 10 bases are shared with TRBD1. This CDR3 has 16 amino acids. The V gene's germline CDR1 is SGHRS and CDR2 YFSETQ. As DNA, the CDR3 is TGCGCCAACAGCCCCTCCGGGACAGGGGTAGGATCACCCCTCCACTTT. Amino acids: CANSPSGTGVGSPLHF.

The chain employs TRBV20-1 and TRBJ1-5, with TRBD1 as a possible D gene (5 bases). The CDR3 consists of 13 residues. V was pared by 6 bases and J by 7 bases, with 16 bases between. CDR1 and CDR2 from the germline V gene are DFQATT and SNEGSKA (reference sequence). CDR3 DNA: TGCAGTGCCACAGGTAGCTTGAGGCAGCCCCAGCATTTT. This encodes CSATGSLRQPQHF.

This clonotype was observed at least ten times. The V call is TRBV27, the J call TRBJ1-1; a possible D gene is TRBD1 (5 bases). The CDR3 sequence is 15 residues long. The germline CDR1 and CDR2 sequences are MNHEY and SMNVEV (reference sequence). V lost 2 bases to trimming and J lost 7 bases, with 17 bases between them. CDR3 sequence: CASSLTPARGGEAFF. The CDR3 region has the DNA TGTGCCAGCAGTTTAACCCCCGCGAGGGGCGGTGAAGCTTTCTTT.